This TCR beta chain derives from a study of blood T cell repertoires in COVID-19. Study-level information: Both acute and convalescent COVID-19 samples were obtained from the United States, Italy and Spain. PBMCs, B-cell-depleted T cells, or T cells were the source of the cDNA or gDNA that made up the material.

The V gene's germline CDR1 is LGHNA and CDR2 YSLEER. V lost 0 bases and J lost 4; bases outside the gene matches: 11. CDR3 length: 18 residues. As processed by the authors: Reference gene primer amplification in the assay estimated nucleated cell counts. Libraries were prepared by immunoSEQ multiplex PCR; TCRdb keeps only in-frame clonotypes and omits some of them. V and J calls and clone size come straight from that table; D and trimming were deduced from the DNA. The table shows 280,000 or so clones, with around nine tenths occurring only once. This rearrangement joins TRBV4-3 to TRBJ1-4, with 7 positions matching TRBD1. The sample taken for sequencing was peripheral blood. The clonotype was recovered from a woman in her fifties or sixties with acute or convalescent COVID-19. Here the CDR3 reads CASSQDWQGGGDNEKLFF. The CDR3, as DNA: TGCGCCAGCAGCCAAGATTGGCAGGGGGGTGGGGATAATGAAAAACTGTTTTTT.